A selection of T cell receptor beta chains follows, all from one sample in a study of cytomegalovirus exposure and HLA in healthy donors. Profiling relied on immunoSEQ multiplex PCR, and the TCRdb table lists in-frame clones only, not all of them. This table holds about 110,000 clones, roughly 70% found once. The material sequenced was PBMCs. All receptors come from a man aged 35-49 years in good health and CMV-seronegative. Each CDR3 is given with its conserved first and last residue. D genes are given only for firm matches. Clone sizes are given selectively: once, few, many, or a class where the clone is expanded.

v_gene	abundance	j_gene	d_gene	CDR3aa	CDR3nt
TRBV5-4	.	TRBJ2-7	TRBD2	CASSLEPGLAIGEQYF	TGTGCCAGCAGCTTGGAACCGGGACTAGCGATTGGCGAGCAGTACTTC
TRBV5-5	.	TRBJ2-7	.	CASSHQGEQYF	TGTGCCAGCAGCCACCAGGGTGAGCAGTACTTC
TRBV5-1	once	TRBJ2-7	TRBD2	CASSLGLAGSNSYEQYF	TGCGCCAGCAGCTTGGGACTAGCGGGATCGAACTCCTACGAGCAGTACTTC
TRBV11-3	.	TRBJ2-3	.	CASSLDLVATDTQYF	TGTGCCAGCAGCTTAGATCTGGTAGCAACAGATACGCAGTATTTT
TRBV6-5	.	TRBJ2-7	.	CASSPQDSSYEQYF	TGTGCCAGCAGTCCGCAGGACAGCTCCTACGAGCAGTACTTC
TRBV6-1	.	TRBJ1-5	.	CASSEFPSSNQPQHF	TGTGCCAGCAGTGAATTCCCGAGTAGCAATCAGCCCCAGCATTTT
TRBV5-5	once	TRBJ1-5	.	CASSITGNQPQHF	TGTGCCAGCAGCATAACAGGGAATCAGCCCCAGCATTTT
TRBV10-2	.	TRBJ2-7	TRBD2	CASSGAGAYEQYF	TGCGCCAGCAGTGGAGCGGGGGCGTACGAGCAGTACTTC
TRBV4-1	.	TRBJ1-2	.	CASSQDTFNYGYTF	TGCGCCAGCAGCCAAGATACTTTTAACTATGGCTACACCTTC
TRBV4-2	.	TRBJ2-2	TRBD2	CASSHRLAGNTGELFF	TGTGCCAGCAGCCACAGACTAGCGGGAAACACCGGGGAGCTGTTTTTT
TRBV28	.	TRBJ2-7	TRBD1	CAITSPDRGNHEQYF	TGTGCCATAACTAGCCCGGACAGGGGTAACCACGAGCAGTACTTC
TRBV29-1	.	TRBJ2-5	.	CSVERRGVETQYF	TGCAGCGTTGAACGCAGGGGCGTCGAGACCCAGTACTTC
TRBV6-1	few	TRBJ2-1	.	CASSEETTTPYNEQFF	TGTGCCAGCAGTGAAGAAACCACAACCCCCTACAATGAGCAGTTCTTC
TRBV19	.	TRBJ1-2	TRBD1	CASTLTGVEGYTF	TGTGCCAGTACCCTGACAGGGGTGGAGGGCTACACCTTC
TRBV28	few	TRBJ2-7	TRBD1	CASSLYRTGIPYEQYF	TGTGCCAGCAGTTTATATAGGACAGGGATACCCTACGAGCAGTACTTC
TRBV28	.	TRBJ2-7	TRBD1	CASGRNRDRGVYEQYF	TGTGCCAGCGGCAGAAACCGGGACAGGGGAGTTTACGAGCAGTACTTC
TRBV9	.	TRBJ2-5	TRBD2	CASSAHSGGETQYF	TGTGCCAGCAGCGCCCATAGCGGGGGGGAGACCCAGTACTTC
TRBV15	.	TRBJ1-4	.	CATRDSTNEKLFF	TGTGCCACTCGGGATTCAACTAATGAAAAACTGTTTTTT
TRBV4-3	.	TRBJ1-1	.	CASSPHRAMNTEAFF	TGCGCCAGCAGTCCTCACAGGGCAATGAACACTGAAGCTTTCTTT
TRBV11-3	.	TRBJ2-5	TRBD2	CASSARTSGGERQETQYF	TGTGCCAGCAGCGCTAGGACTAGCGGGGGGGAACGACAAGAGACCCAGTACTTC
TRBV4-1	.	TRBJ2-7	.	CASSQSSGLYEQYF	TGCGCCAGCAGCCAGTCCTCGGGGTTGTACGAGCAGTACTTC
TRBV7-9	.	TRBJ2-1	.	CASSFPVYNEQFF	TGTGCCAGCAGCTTCCCAGTCTACAATGAGCAGTTCTTC
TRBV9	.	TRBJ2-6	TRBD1	CASSPGQPTSGANVLTF	TGTGCCAGCAGTCCGGGACAGCCTACCTCTGGGGCCAACGTCCTGACTTTC
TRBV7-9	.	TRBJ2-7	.	CASSLGQMGNEQYF	TGTGCCAGCAGCCTGGGGCAGATGGGAAACGAGCAGTACTTC
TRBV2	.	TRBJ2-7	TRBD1	CASSDYGTGKGEQYF	TGTGCCAGCAGTGATTATGGGACAGGGAAAGGCGAGCAGTACTTC
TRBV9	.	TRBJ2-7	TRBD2	CASSNPLAGGDEQYF	TGTGCCAGCAGCAACCCCCTAGCGGGAGGGGACGAGCAGTACTTC
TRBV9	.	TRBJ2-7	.	CASSVVPSYEQYF	TGTGCCAGCAGCGTAGTCCCGTCCTACGAGCAGTACTTC
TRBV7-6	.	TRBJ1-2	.	CASSRGYGYTF	TGTGCCAGCAGTAGGGGTTATGGCTACACCTTC
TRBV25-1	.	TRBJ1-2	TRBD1	CASSDIRTGDGYTF	TGTGCCAGCAGTGATATAAGGACAGGGGATGGCTACACCTTC
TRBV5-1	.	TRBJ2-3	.	CASSLAQGGTDTQYF	TGCGCCAGCAGCTTGGCCCAAGGGGGCACAGATACGCAGTATTTT
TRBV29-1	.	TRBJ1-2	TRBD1	CSVEQDRGDYGYTF	TGCAGCGTTGAACAGGACAGGGGTGACTATGGCTACACCTTC
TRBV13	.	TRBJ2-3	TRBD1	CASSLTGGGTDTQYF	TGTGCCAGCAGCCTTACAGGGGGCGGCACAGATACGCAGTATTTT
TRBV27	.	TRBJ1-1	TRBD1	CASSSGQRNTEAFF	TGTGCCAGCAGTTCGGGACAGAGGAACACTGAAGCTTTCTTT
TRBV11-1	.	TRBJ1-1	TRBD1	CASSSRTGQGTEAFF	TGTGCCAGCAGCTCTCGAACAGGACAGGGCACTGAAGCTTTCTTT
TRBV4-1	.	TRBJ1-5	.	CASSQEPEGVSNQPQHF	TGCGCCAGCAGCCAAGAGCCGGAAGGGGTTAGCAATCAGCCCCAGCATTTT
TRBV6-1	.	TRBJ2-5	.	CASSGGFDPPKETQYF	TGTGCCAGCAGTGGAGGCTTTGATCCCCCTAAAGAGACCCAGTACTTC
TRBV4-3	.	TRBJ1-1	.	CASSHLYQQGNTEAFF	TGCGCCAGCAGCCACTTATACCAACAGGGGAACACTGAAGCTTTCTTT
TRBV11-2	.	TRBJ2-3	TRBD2	CASSPGLAGGKRTDTQYF	TGTGCCAGCAGCCCCGGGCTAGCGGGAGGAAAGCGGACAGATACGCAGTATTTT
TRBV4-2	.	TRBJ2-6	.	CASSQDRGAGANVLTF	TGTGCCAGCAGCCAAGATAGAGGTGCGGGGGCCAACGTCCTGACTTTC
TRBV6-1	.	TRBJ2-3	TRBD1	CASSIPQGVTDTQYF	TGTGCCAGCAGTATTCCCCAGGGGGTCACAGATACGCAGTATTTT
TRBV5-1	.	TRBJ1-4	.	CASSLGGPNEKLFF	TGCGCCAGCAGCCTCGGGGGTCCTAATGAAAAACTGTTTTTT
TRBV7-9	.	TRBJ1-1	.	CASSFRTHALIGTEAFF	TGTGCCAGCAGCTTCCGGACACACGCCCTGATTGGCACTGAAGCTTTCTTT
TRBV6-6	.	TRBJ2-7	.	CASSPAQVNYEQYF	TGTGCCAGCAGCCCCGCGCAAGTAAACTACGAGCAGTACTTC
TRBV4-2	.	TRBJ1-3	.	CASSQGESVSSGNTIYF	TGTGCCAGCAGCCAAGGGGAGAGTGTGAGCTCTGGAAACACCATATATTTT
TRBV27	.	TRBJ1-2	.	CASSFSGANYGYTF	TGTGCCAGCAGTTTCTCTGGGGCCAACTATGGCTACACCTTC
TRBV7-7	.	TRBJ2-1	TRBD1	CASSLRTGEGEQFF	TGTGCTAGCAGTTTACGGACAGGGGAGGGTGAGCAGTTCTTC
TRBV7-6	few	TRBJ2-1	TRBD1	CASSGPGQWGSYNEQFF	TGTGCCAGCAGCGGACCGGGACAGTGGGGCTCCTACAATGAGCAGTTCTTC
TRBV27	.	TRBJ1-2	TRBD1	CASSSPTGTGIGGYTF	TGTGCCAGCAGTTCCCCTACCGGGACAGGGATAGGTGGCTACACCTTC
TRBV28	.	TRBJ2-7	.	CASNHQYEQYF	TGTGCCAGCAATCACCAGTACGAGCAGTACTTC
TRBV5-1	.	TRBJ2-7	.	CASSSDRPEYEQYF	TGCGCCAGCAGCTCTGACAGACCCGAGTACGAGCAGTACTTC
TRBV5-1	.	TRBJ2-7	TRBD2	CASSLGEGWYEQYF	TGCGCCAGCAGCTTGGGGGAGGGGTGGTACGAGCAGTACTTC
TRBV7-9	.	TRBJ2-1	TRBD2	CASSLARSGLYNEQFF	TGTGCCAGCAGCTTAGCGCGGTCGGGACTATACAATGAGCAGTTCTTC
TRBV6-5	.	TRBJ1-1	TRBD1	CASSFRQGSEAFF	TGTGCCAGCAGTTTCAGACAGGGGTCTGAAGCTTTCTTT
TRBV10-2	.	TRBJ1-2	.	CASIPGGGWGYTF	TGCGCCAGCATCCCGGGCGGGGGATGGGGCTACACCTTC
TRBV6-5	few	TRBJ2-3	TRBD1	CASSKNRGSDTQYF	TGTGCCAGCAGTAAAAACAGGGGATCAGATACGCAGTATTTT